Below, one T cell receptor (beta chain) is given with its context. Antigen unknown. A single base separates this from a much larger clone, so it may be a read error. The sample originates from a study of T cells in Graves' hyperthyroidism and ophthalmopathy. Study findings and constraints: Patients with ophthalmopathy were separated from those with stable hyperthyroidism by a 13 V-J model.

TCR beta CDR3 regions were amplified from RNA transcripts. Researchers ran a first-round RT-PCR on the TCR CDR3 using the HTBI primer set. TCRdb itself ran the multiplex PCR reads through MiXCR, one entry per CDR3 protein. This table holds about 530,000 distinct CDR3 sequences, 17% found once. Germline trimming cut 7 bases from V and 7 bases from J; bases unmatched to any gene: 11. The CDR3 totals 15 residues. Germline assignment: CDR1 SEHNR and CDR2 FQNEAQ (reference sequence). The sequence was collected from a woman under 30 with Graves' ophthalmopathy. Sequenced: blood. The rearrangement uses TRBV7-9 and TRBJ2-7; 12 bases fit TRBD1. CDR3 in DNA: TGTGCCAGCAACTTCCCGGGACAGGGGGCTAGGGAGCAGTACTTC. Translating gives CASNFPGQGAREQYF. Full variable domain (remainder filled in from reference TRBV7-9 and TRBJ2-7): DTGVSQNPRHKITKRGQNVTFRCDPISEHNRLYWYRQTLGQGPEFLTYFQNEAQLEKSRLLSDRFSAERPKGSFSTLEIQRTEQGDSAMYLCASNFPGQGAREQYFGPGTRLTVT.